The sequence of this T cell receptor (beta chain) was determined in a study of PD-1 blockade in classical Hodgkin lymphoma. The overall study: Patients received nivolumab 3 mg/kg intravenously every 2 weeks. Study results and caveats: It was CD4+ TCR diversity, not CD8+, that rose significantly by C4D1. Reported findings placed baseline TCR diversity lower in newly diagnosed patients (compared with healthy donors).

The patients all showed relapse after autologous stem cell transplantation, while their brentuximab vedotin exposure varied. The CDR3 consists of 16 residues. Unmatched junction bases numbered 10, after V lost 4 bases and J lost 5 bases. CDR1 is SGHRS and CDR2 is YFSETQ in the germline V gene. TCRdb keeps only in-frame clones here, not all; method: immunoSEQ multiplex PCR. Of roughly 150,000 clones in the sample, 78% were seen once. Comments on this clone: As yet, its antigen is unknown.

This chain connects TRBV5-1 to TRBJ2-5, with 11 bases matching TRBD2. The sample in question was peripheral blood mononuclear cells (PBMCs), obtained before the second cycle of nivolumab. The receptor was derived from a human donor with classical Hodgkin lymphoma. The DNA of the CDR3 is TGCGCCAGCAGCCCACTAGCGGGGGCCACGGGGGAGACCCAGTACTTC. Encoded protein: CASSPLAGATGETQYF.